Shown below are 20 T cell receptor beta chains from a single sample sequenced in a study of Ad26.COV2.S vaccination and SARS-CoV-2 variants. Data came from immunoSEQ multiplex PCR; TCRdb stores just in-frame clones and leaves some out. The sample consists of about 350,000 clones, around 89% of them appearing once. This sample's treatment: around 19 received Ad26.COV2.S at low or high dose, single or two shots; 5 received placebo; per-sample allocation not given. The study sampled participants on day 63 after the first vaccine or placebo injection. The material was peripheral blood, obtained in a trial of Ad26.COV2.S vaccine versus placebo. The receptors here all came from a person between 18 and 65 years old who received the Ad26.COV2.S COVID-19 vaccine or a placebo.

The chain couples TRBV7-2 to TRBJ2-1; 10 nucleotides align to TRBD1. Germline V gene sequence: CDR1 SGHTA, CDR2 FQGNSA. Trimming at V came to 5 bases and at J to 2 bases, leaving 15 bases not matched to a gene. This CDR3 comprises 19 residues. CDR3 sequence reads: CASSPRPGTGASPYNEQFF. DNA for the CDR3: TGTGCCAGCAGCCCCCGCCCCGGGACAGGGGCCTCTCCCTACAATGAGCAGTTCTTC.

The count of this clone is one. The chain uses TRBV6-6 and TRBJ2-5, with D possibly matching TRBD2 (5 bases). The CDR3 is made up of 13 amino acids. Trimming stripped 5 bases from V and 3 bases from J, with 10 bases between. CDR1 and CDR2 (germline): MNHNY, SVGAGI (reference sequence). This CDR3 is CASSTDWEETQYF. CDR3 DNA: TGTGCCAGCAGTACGGACTGGGAAGAGACCCAGTACTTC.

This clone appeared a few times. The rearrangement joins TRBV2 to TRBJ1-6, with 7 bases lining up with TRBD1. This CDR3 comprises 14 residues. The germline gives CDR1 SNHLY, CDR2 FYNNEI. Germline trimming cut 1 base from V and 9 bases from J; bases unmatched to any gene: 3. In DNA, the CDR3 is TGTGCCAGCAGTGAAGGGGCAGGGGGTTCACCCCTCCACTTT. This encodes CASSEGAGGSPLHF.

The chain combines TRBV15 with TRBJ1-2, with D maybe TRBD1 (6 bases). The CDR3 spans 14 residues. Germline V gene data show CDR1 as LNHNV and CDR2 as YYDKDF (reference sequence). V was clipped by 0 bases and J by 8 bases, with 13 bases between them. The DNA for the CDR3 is TGTGCCACCAGCAGAGAGATGGGGGCGAGGGGCTACACCTTC. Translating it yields CATSREMGARGYTF.

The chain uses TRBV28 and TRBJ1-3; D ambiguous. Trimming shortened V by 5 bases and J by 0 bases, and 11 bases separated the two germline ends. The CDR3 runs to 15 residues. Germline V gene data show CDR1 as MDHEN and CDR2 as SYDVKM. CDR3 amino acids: CASSAAGYSGNTIYF. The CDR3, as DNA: TGTGCCAGCAGTGCTGCGGGCTACTCTGGAAACACCATATATTTT.

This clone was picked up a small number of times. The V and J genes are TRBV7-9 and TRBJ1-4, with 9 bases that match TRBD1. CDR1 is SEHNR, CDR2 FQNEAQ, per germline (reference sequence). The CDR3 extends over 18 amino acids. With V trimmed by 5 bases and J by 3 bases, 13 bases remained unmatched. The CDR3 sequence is CASSPLTNRGRSNEKLFF. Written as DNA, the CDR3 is TGTGCCAGCAGCCCTCTGACAAACAGGGGGCGGTCTAATGAAAAACTGTTTTTT.

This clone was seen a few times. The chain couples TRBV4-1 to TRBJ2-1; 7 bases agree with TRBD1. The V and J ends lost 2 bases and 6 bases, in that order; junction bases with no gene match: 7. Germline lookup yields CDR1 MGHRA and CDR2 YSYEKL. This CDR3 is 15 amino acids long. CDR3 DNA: TGCGCCAGCAGCCAAATCACGGACAGGCGCAATGAGCAGTTCTTC. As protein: CASSQITDRRNEQFF.

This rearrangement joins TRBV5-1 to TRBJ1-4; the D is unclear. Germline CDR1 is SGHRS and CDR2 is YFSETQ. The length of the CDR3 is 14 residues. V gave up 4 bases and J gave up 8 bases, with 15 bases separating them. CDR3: CASSPSEGDEKLFF. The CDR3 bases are TGCGCCAGCAGCCCCTCGGAGGGAGACGAAAAACTGTTTTTT. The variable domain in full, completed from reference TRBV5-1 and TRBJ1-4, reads KAGVTQTPRYLIKTRGQQVTLSCSPISGHRSVSWYQQTPGQGLQFLFEYFSETQRNKGNFPGRFSGRQFSNSRSEMNVSTLELGDSALYLCASSPSEGDEKLFFGSGTQLSVL.

CDR3 amino acids: CASSPAGRNQPQHF. For the CDR3, the DNA is TGTGCCAGCAGCCCGGCGGGGAGGAATCAGCCCCAGCATTTT. J is TRBJ1-5 and V is TRBV5-5; no reliable D call. V gave up 4 bases and J gave up 4 bases, with 12 bases separating them. CDR1 is SGHKS and CDR2 is YYEKEE in the germline V gene (reference sequence). CDR3 length: 14 amino acids.

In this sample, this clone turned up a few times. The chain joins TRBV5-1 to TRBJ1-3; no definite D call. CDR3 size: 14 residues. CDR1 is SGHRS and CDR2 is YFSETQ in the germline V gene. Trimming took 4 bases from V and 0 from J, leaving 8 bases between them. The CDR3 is CASSGLVSGNTIYF. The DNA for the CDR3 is TGCGCCAGCAGCGGGCTGGTCTCTGGAAACACCATATATTTT.

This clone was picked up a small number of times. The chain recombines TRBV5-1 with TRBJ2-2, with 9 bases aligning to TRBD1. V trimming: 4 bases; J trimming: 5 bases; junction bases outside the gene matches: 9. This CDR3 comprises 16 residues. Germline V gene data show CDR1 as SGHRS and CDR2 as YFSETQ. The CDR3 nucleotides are TGCGCCAGCAGCGCCCCGGGACAGGGAGGAACCGGGGAGCTGTTTTTT. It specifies CASSAPGQGGTGELFF.

CDR3 region: CASSRDITMEGQYF. CDR3 in DNA: TGCGCCAGCAGTCGGGACATTACTATGGAAGGGCAGTACTTC. The V gene is TRBV4-1, the J gene TRBJ2-7, with D maybe TRBD1 (6 bases). The CDR3 consists of 14 residues. Germline V lookup: CDR1 MGHRA, CDR2 YSYEKL. Between the trimmed V and J ends, which lost 6 bases and 9 bases, there was a span of 21 bases.

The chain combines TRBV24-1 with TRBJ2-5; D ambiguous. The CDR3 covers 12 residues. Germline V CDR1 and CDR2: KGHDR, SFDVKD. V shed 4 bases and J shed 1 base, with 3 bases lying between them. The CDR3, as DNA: TGTGCCACCAGTGACCGCCAAGAGACCCAGTACTTC. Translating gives CATSDRQETQYF.

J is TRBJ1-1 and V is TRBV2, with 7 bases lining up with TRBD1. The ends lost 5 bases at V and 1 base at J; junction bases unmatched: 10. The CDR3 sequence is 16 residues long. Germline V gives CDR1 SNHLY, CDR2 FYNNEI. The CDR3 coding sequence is TGTGCCAGCAGTTTTCTCTGGGACAGAGGGAACACTGAAGCTTTCTTT. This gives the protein CASSFLWDRGNTEAFF.

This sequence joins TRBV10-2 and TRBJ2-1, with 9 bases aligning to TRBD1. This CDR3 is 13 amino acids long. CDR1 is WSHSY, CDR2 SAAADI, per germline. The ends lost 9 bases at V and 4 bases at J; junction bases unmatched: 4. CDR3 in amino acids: CASRDRDYNEQFF. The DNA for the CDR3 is TGCGCCAGTAGGGACAGGGATTACAATGAGCAGTTCTTC.

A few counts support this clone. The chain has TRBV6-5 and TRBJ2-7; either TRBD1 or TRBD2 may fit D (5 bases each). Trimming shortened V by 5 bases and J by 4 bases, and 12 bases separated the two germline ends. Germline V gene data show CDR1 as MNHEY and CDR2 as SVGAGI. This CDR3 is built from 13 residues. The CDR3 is CASSRDGEYEQYF. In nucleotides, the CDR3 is TGTGCCAGCAGTAGGGACGGAGAATACGAGCAGTACTTC.

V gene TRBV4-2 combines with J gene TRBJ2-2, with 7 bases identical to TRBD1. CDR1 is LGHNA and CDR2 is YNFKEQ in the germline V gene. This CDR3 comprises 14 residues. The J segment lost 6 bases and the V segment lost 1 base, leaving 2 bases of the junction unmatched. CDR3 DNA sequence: TGTGCCAGCAGCCAAGGAGGACAGGCCGGGGAGCTGTTTTTT. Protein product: CASSQGGQAGELFF.

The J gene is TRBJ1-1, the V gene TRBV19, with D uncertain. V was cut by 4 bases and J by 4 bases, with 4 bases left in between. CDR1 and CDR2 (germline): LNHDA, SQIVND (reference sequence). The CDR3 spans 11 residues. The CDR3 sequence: CASSRGTEAFF. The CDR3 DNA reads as TGTGCCAGTAGTAGGGGCACTGAAGCTTTCTTT.

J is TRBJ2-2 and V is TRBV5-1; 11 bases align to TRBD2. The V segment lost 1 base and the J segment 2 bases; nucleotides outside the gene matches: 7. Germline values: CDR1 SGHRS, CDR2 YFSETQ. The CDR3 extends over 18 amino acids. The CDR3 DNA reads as TGCGCCAGCAGCTTGAGGAATAGCGGGAGGGCAAACACCGGGGAGCTGTTTTTT. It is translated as CASSLRNSGRANTGELFF.

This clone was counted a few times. The CDR3 DNA reads as TGTGCCAGCAGCCGGAGACAGGGACTAATTTGGGGCAATCAGCCCCAGCATTTT. Amino acid sequence: CASSRRQGLIWGNQPQHF. The rearrangement joins TRBV5-8 to TRBJ1-5, with 7 bases lining up with TRBD1. The CDR3 spans 18 residues. The V and J ends lost 4 bases and 2 bases, in that order; junction bases with no gene match: 15. CDR1 is SGHTS, CDR2 YDEGEE, per germline.